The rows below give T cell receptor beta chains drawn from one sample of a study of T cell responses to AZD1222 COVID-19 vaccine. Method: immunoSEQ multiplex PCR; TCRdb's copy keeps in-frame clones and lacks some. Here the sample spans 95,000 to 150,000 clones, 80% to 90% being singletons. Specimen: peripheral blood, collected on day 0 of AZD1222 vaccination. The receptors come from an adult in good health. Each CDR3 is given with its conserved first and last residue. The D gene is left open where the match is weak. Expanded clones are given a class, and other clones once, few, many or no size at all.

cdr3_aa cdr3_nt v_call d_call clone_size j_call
CASSSYNEQFF TGTGCCAGCAGCTCCTACAATGAGCAGTTCTTC TRBV5-4 . . TRBJ2-1
CASSLPKTGAYF TGTGCCAGCAGTTTACCGAAGACAGGGGCGTACTTC TRBV28 TRBD1 . TRBJ1-2
CASSQRTGGSQETQYF TGCGCCAGCAGCCAAAGGACCGGGGGCTCACAAGAGACCCAGTACTTC TRBV4-1 . . TRBJ2-5
CASSLEGRDRVNEQYF TGTGCCAGCAGCTTAGAGGGGAGGGACAGGGTCAACGAGCAGTACTTC TRBV21-1 . once TRBJ2-7
CASSLGAGSGNSPLHF TGTGCCAGCAGCTTAGGGGCCGGGTCGGGTAATTCACCCCTCCACTTT TRBV7-8 . once TRBJ1-6
CASSLRDRKNEKLFF TGTGCCAGCAGCCTCAGGGACAGGAAGAATGAAAAACTGTTTTTT TRBV11-2 TRBD1 . TRBJ1-4
CASSPGTGAYEQYF TGTGCCAGCAGCCCTGGGACAGGGGCCTACGAGCAGTACTTC TRBV5-4 TRBD1 . TRBJ2-7
CASSLSVLGTGELFF TGTGCCAGCAGCTTGTCGGTCCTGGGCACCGGGGAGCTGTTTTTT TRBV5-4 . medium-sized TRBJ2-2
CASSSRALNIQYF TGTGCCAGCAGTTCCCGGGCCCTAAACATTCAGTACTTC TRBV27 . . TRBJ2-4
CASSQVVGNTDTQYF TGCGCCAGCAGCCAAGTAGTGGGCAACACAGATACGCAGTATTTT TRBV4-3 . . TRBJ2-3
CASSLPANTEAFF TGTGCCAGCTCACTCCCGGCGAACACTGAAGCTTTCTTT TRBV18 . . TRBJ1-1
CASSLGLGEKLFF TGCGCCAGCAGCCTCGGACTAGGAGAAAAACTGTTTTTT TRBV4-1 . . TRBJ1-4